The clone carrying this T cell receptor (beta chain) was picked up a small number of times. Its antigen is as yet unknown. Sorting of CD4+ naive, central memory, regulatory and stem cell-like memory cells was performed via CD45RO/CCR7/CD25/CD127/CD95/CD27. V dropped 5 bases and J dropped 6 bases, with 12 bases sitting between them. This CDR3 has 13 amino acids. CDR1 is SGHRS, CDR2 YFSETQ, per germline. The data are from a study of beta chain features in type 1 diabetes. Study-wide results and caveats: There was a moderate but significant shortening of TCRB CDR3s in all four CD4+ subsets of Type 1 diabetes patients.

Of the isolated RNA, all was reverse transcribed, and so the sequenced material was expressed TCRB transcripts. The data were produced by immunoSEQ multiplex PCR, yet TCRdb's version contains in-frame clones alone and is incomplete. The sample consists of some 290,000 clones, roughly a quarter of them appearing once. The sequencing input was naive CD4+ T cells from blood. The chain links TRBV5-1 to TRBJ2-4; maybe TRBD2 (5 bases). The sequence was obtained from a woman aged 25 to 39 with type 1 diabetes. CDR3 protein: CASRPVAGNIQYF. CDR3 DNA sequence: TGCGCCAGCAGGCCGGTGGCGGGAAACATTCAGTACTTC. Full variable domain (missing parts from reference TRBV5-1 and TRBJ2-4): KAGVTQTPRYLIKTRGQQVTLSCSPISGHRSVSWYQQTPGQGLQFLFEYFSETQRNKGNFPGRFSGRQFSNSRSEMNVSTLELGDSALYLCASRPVAGNIQYFGAGTRLSVL.